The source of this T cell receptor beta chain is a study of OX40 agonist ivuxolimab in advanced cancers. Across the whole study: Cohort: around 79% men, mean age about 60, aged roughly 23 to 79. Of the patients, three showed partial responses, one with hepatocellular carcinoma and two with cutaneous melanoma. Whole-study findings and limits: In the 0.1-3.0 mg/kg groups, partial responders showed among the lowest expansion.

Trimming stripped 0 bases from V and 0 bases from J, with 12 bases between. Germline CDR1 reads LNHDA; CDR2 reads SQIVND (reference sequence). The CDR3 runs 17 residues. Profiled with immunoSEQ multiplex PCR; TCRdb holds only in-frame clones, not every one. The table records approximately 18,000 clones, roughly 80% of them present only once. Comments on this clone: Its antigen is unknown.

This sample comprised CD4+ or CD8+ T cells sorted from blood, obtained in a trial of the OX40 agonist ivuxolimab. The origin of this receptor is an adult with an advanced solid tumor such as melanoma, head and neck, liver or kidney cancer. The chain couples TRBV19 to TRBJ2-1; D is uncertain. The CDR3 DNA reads TGTGCCAGTAGTATAGATCCCCCGGGTAGCTCCTACAATGAGCAGTTCTTC. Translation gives CASSIDPPGSSYNEQFF.